This T cell receptor (beta chain) was captured by sequencing in a study of OX40 agonist ivuxolimab in advanced cancers. Study summary: The dose-escalation cohort was over 65% male, with a mean age of approximately 61 years, ranging about 23 to 90.

The V end lost 11 bases, the J end lost 7 bases, and 20 bases lay between the germline ends. CDR1 MNHNS and CDR2 SASEGT come from the germline V gene. The CDR3 consists of 13 residues. The assay was immunoSEQ multiplex PCR, and TCRdb's table has in-frame clones only and misses some. Seen here are about 50,000 clones, approximately 80% observed once, and the top ten hold almost 1.5%. The timepoints at which blood was sampled were baseline, cycle 4 day 1, and cycle 7 day 1. This TCR was sampled from an adult with an advanced solid tumor such as melanoma, head and neck, liver or kidney cancer. The gene calls are TRBV6-1 and TRBJ1-2; maybe TRBD1 (6 bases). The specimen was CD4+ or CD8+ T cells sorted from blood, collected in a trial of the OX40 agonist ivuxolimab. Here the CDR3 reads CAGGVRGIVGYTF. The CDR3 DNA reads TGTGCCGGGGGAGTCAGGGGAATTGTTGGCTACACCTTC.